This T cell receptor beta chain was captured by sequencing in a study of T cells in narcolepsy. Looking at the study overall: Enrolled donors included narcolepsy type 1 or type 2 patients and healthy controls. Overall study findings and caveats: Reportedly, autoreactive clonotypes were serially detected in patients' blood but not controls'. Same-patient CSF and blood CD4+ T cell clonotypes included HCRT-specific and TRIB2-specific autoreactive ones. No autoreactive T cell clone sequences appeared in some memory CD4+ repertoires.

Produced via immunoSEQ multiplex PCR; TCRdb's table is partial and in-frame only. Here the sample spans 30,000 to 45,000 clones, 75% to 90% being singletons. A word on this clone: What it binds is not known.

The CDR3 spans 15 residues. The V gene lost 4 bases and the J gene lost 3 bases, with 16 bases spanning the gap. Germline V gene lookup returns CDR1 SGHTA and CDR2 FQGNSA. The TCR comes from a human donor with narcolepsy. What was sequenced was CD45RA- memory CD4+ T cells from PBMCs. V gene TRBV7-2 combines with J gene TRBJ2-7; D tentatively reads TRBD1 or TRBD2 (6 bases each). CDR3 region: CASSWGRAGNYEQYF. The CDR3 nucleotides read TGTGCCAGCAGCTGGGGGCGGGCGGGGAACTACGAGCAGTACTTC.